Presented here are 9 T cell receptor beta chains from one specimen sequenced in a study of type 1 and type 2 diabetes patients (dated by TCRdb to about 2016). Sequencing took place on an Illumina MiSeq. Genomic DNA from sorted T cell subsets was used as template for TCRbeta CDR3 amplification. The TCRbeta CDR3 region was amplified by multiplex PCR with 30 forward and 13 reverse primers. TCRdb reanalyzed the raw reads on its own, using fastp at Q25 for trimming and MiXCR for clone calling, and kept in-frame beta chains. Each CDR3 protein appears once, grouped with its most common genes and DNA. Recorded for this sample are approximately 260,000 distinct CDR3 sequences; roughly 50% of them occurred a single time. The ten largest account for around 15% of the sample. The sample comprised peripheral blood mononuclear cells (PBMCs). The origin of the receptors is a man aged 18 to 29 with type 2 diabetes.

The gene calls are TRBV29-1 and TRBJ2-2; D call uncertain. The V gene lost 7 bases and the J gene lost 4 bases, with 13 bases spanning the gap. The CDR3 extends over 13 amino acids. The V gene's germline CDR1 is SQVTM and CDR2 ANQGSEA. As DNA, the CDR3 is TGCAGCGGGGCTTTGGCAGGCACCGGGGAGCTGTTTTTT. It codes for CSGALAGTGELFF.

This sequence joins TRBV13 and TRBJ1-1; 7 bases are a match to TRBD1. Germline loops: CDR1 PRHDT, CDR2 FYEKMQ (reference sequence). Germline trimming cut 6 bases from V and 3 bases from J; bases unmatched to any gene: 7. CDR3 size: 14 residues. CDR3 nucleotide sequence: TGTGCCAGCAGTAAGACAGGGAAGGACACTGAAGCTTTCTTT. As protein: CASSKTGKDTEAFF.

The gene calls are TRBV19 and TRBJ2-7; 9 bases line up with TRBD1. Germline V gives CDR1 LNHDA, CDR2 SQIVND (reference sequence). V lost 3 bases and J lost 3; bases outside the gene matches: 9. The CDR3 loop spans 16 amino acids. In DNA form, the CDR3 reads TGTGCCAGTAGTATCCTTACCGGGACAGGGTACTACGAGCAGTACTTC. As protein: CASSILTGTGYYEQYF.

The CDR3 is CASSSRDVGQGTETQYF. CDR3 coding DNA: TGTGCCAGCAGCTCCCGTGACGTAGGACAGGGCACTGAGACCCAGTACTTC. The chain joins TRBV7-9 to TRBJ2-5; 8 positions match TRBD1. Germline assignment: CDR1 SEHNR and CDR2 FQNEAQ (reference sequence). The CDR3 has 17 residues. The V and J ends lost 4 bases and 5 bases, in that order; junction bases with no gene match: 15.

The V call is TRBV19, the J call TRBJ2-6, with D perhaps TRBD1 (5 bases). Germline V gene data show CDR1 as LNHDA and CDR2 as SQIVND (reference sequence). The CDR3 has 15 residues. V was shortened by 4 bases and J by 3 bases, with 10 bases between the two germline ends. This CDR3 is CASSSDSFGANVLTF. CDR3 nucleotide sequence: TGTGCCAGTAGTAGTGACAGTTTTGGGGCCAACGTCCTGACTTTC.

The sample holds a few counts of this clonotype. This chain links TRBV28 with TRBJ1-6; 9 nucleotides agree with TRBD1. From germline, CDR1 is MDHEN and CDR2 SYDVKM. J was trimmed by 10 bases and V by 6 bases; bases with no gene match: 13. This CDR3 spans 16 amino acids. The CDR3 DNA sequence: TGTGCCAGCAGGGGACAGGGAGCGGCGAAGGGATCACCCCTCCACTTT. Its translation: CASRGQGAAKGSPLHF.

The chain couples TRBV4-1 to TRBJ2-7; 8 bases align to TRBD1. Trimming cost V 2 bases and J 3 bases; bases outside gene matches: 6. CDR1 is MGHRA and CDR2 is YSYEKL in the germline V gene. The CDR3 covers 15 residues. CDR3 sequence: CASSQRTGNFYEQYF. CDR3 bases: TGCGCCAGCAGCCAACGGACAGGGAATTTCTACGAGCAGTACTTC.

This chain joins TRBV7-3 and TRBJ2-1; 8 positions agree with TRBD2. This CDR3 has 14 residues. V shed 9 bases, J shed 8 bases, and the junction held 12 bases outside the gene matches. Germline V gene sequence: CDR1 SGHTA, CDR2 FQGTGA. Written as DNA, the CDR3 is TGTGCCAGTAGTATAGGAGGAGCGGGAGATGAGCAGTTCTTC. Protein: CASSIGGAGDEQFF.

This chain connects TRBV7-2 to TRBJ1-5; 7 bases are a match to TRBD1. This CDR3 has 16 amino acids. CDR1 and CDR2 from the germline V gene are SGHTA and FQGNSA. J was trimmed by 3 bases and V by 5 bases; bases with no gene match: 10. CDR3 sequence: CASSPRPGQFNQPQHF. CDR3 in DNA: TGTGCCAGCAGCCCTCGACCGGGACAGTTCAATCAGCCCCAGCATTTT.